The text below deals with one T cell receptor (beta chain). The CDR3 contains 18 residues. Germline V gene lookup returns CDR1 SGHVS and CDR2 FNYEAQ. V was pared by 5 bases and J by 7 bases, with 27 bases between. This specimen belongs to a study of shared clonotypes between healthy human individuals. About the study: Each donor had three CD4 naive, three CD4 memory, two CD8 naive and one CD8 memory plate.

In the sorted-subset replicate PCRs, around 200 ng DNA, roughly 29,000 T cell genomes, was used. Sequencing used immunoSEQ multiplex PCR; TCRdb keeps in-frame clones, though not all of them. The sample records some 1.5 million clones, 95% to 99% being singletons. The rearrangement links TRBV7-6 to TRBJ2-1; D call uncertain. The specimen sequenced was naive CD4+ T cells sorted from blood. Subset: CD45RA+ positively selected. The source of this sequence is a young man in good health. The CDR3 nucleotides read TGTGCCAGCAGCCGAGGTGTGATGAGCGATCGCCAAAAAAATGAGCAGTTCTTC. As protein: CASSRGVMSDRQKNEQFF.